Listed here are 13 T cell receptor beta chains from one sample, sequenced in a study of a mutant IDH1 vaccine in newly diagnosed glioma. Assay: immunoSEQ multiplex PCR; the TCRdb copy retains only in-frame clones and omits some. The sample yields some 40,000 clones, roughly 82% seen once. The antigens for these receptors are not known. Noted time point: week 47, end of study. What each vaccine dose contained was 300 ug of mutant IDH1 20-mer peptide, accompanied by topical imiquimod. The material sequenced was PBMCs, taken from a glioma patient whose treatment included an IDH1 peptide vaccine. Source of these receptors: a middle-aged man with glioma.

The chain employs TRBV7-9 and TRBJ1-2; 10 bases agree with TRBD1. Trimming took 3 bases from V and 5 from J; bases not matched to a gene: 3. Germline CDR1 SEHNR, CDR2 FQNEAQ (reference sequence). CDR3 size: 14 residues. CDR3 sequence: CASSFWTGGYGYTF. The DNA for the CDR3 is TGTGCCAGCAGCTTCTGGACAGGGGGATATGGCTACACCTTC.

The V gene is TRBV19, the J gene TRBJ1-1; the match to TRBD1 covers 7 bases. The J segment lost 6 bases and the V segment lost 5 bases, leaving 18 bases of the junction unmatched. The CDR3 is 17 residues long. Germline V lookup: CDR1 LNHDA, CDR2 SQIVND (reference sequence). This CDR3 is CASSARRTGGGIAEAFF. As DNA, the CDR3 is TGTGCCAGTAGTGCCAGAAGGACAGGCGGGGGTATCGCTGAAGCTTTCTTT.

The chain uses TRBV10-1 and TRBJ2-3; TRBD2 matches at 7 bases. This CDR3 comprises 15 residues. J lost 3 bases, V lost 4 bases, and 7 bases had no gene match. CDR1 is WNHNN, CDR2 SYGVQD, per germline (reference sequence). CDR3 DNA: TGCGCCAGCAGTGGGGGGAGGGCCAAAACAGATACGCAGTATTTT. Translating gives CASSGGRAKTDTQYF.

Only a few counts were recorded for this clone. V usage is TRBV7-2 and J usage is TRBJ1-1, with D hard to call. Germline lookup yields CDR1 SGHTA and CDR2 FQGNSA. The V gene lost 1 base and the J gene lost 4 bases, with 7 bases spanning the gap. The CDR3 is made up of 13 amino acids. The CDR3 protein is CASSLGLGTEAFF. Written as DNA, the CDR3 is TGTGCCAGCAGCTTAGGACTAGGCACTGAAGCTTTCTTT.

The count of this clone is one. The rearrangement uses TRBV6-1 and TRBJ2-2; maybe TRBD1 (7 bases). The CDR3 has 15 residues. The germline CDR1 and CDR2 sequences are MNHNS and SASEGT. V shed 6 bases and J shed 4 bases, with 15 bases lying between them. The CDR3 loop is CASRLVQGGTGELFF. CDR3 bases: TGTGCCAGCAGGCTAGTCCAGGGGGGCACCGGGGAGCTGTTTTTT.

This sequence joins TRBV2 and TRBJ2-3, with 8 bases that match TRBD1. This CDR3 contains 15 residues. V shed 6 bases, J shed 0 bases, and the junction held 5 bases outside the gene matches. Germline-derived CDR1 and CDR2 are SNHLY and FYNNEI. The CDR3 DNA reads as TGTGCCAGCAGGCTACAGGGGGTTAGCACAGATACGCAGTATTTT. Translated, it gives CASRLQGVSTDTQYF.

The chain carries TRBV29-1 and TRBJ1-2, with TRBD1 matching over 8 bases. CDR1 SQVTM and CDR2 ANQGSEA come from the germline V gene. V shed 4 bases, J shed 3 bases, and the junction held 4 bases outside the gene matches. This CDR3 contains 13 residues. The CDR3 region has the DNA TGCAGCGTTGGGACAGGGCGGGACTATGGCTACACCTTC. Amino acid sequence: CSVGTGRDYGYTF. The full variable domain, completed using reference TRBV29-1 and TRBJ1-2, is SAVISQKPSRDICQRGTSLTIQCQVDSQVTMMFWYRQQPGQSLTLIATANQGSEATYESGFVIDKFPISRPNLTFSTLTVSNMSPEDSSIYLCSVGTGRDYGYTFGSGTRLTVV.

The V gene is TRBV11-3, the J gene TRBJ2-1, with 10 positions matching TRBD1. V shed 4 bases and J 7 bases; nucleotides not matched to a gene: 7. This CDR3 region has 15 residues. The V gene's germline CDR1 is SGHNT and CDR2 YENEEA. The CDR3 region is CASSYQGQGGNEQFF. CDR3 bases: TGTGCCAGCAGCTACCAAGGACAGGGGGGGAATGAGCAGTTCTTC.

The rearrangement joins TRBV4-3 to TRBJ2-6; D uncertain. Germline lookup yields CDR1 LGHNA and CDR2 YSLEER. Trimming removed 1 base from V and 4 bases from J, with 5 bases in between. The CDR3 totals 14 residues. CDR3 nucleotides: TGCGCCAGCAGCCAAGCGTCCGGGGCCAACGTCCTGACTTTC. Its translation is CASSQASGANVLTF.

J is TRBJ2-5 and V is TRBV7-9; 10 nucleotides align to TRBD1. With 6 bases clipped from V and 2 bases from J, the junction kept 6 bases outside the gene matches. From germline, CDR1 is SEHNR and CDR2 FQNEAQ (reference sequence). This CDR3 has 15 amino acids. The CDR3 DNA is TGTGCCAGCAGGGGCAGACAGGGGGCTCAAGAGACCCAGTACTTC. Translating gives CASRGRQGAQETQYF.

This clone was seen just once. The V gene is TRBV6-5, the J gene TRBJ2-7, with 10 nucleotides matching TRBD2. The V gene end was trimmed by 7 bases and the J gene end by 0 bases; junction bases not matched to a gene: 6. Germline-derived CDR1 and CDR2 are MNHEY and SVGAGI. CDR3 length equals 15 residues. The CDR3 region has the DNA TGTGCCAGCACCCTCGGACTAGCGGCCTCCTACGAGCAGTACTTC. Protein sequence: CASTLGLAASYEQYF.

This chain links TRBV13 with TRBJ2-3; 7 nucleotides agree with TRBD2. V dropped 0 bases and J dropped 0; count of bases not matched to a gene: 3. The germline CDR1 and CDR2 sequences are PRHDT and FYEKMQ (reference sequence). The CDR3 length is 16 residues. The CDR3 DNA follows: TGTGCCAGCAGCTTAGGGGCTAGCGGTAGCACAGATACGCAGTATTTT. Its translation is CASSLGASGSTDTQYF.

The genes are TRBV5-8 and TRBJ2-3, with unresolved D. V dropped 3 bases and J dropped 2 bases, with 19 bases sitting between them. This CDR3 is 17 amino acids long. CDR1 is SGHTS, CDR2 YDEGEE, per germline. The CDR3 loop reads CASSSRTATLITDTQYF. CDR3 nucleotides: TGTGCCAGCAGCTCCCGGACCGCTACCCTCATCACAGATACGCAGTATTTT.